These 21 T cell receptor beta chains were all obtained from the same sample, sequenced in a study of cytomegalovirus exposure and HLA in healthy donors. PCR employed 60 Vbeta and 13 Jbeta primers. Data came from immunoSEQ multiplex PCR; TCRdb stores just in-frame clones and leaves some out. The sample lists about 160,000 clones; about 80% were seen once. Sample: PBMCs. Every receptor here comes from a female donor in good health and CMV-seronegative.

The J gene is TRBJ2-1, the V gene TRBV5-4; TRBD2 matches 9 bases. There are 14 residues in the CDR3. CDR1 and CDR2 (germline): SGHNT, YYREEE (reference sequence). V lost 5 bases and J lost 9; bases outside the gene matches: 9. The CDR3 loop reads CASSTAGGKVEQFF. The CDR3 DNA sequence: TGTGCCAGCAGTACAGCGGGGGGTAAGGTTGAGCAGTTCTTC.

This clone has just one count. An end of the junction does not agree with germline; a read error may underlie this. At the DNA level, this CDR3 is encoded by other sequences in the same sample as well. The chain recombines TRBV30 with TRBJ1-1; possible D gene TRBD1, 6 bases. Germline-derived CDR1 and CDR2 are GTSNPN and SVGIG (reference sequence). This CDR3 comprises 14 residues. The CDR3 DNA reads TGTGCCAGGATTCAGACACAGGGAATCACTGAAGCTTTTTTT. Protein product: CARIQTQGITEAFF. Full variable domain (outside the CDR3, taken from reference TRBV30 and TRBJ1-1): SQTIHQWPATLVQPVGSPLSLECTVEGTSNPNLYWYRQAAGRGLQLLFYSVGIGQISSEVPQNLSASRPQDRQFILSSKKLLLSDSGFYLCARIQTQGITEAFFGQGTRLTVV.

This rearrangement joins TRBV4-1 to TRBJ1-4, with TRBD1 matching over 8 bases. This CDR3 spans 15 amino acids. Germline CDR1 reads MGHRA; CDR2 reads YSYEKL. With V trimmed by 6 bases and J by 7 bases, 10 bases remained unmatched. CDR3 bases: TGCGCCAGCAGTCGCCCAGGGGGCTCTAGTGAAAAACTGTTTTTT. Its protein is CASSRPGGSSEKLFF.

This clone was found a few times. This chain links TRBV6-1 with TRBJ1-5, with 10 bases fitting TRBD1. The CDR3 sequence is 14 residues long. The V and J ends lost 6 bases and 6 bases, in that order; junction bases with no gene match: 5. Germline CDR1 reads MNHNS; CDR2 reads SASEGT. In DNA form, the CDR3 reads TGTGCCAGCAGGGCGACAGGGGGCGTTCAGCCCCAGCATTTT. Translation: CASRATGGVQPQHF.

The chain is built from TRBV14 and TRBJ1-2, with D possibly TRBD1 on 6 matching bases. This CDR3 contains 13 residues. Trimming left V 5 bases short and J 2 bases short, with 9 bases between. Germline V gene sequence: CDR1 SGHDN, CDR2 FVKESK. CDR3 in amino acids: CASSSGVNYGYTF. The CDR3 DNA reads TGTGCCAGCAGCTCAGGGGTAAACTATGGCTACACCTTC.

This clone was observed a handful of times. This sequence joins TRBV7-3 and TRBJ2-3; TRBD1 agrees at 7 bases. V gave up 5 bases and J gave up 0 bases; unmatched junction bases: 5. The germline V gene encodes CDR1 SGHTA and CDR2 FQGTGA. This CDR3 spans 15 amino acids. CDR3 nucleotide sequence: TGTGCCAGCAGCCCCCAGGGGGTGAGCACAGATACGCAGTATTTT. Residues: CASSPQGVSTDTQYF.

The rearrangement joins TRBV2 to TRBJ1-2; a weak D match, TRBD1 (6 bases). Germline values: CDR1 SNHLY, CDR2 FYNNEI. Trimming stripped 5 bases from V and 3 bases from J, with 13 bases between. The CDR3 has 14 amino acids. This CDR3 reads CASSPEQGDYGYTF. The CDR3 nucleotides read TGTGCCAGCAGTCCGGAACAGGGTGACTATGGCTACACCTTC.

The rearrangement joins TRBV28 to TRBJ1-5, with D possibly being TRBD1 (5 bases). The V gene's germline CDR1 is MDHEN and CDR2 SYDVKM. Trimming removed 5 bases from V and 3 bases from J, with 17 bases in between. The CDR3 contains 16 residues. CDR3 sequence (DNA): TGTGCCAGCAGTCCAACAGGTGGGCGGAACAATCAGCCCCAGCATTTT. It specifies CASSPTGGRNNQPQHF.

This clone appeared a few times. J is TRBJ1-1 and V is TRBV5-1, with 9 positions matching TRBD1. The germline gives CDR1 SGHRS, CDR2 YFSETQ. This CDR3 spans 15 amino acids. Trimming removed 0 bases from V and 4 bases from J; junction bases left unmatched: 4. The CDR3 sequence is CASSLGTGVSTEAFF. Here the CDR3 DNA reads TGCGCCAGCAGCTTGGGGACAGGGGTGAGCACTGAAGCTTTCTTT.

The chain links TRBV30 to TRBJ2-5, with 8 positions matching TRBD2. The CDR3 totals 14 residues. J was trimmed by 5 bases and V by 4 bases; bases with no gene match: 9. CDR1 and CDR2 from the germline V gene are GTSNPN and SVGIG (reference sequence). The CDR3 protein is CAWNSGGGGETQYF. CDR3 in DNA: TGTGCCTGGAATTCGGGGGGGGGTGGGGAGACCCAGTACTTC.

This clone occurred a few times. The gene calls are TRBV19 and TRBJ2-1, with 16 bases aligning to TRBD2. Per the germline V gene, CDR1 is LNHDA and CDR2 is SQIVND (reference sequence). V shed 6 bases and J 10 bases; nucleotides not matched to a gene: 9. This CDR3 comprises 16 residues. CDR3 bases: TGTGCCAGTAGAATAAGAGGGACTAGCGGGAGGGGGGAGCAGTTCTTC. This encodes CASRIRGTSGRGEQFF.

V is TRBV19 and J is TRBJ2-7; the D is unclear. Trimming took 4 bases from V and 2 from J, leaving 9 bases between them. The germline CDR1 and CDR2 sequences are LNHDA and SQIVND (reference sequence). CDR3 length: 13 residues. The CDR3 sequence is CASSTSITYEQYF. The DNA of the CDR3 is TGTGCCAGTAGTACAAGCATCACCTACGAGCAGTACTTC.

CDR3 sequence: CASSLEQGWGYTF. For the CDR3, the DNA is TGTGCCAGCAGCTTGGAACAGGGCTGGGGCTACACCTTC. The chain couples TRBV5-4 to TRBJ1-2; D is perhaps TRBD1 (6 bases). The CDR3 totals 13 residues. CDR1 is SGHNT and CDR2 is YYREEE in the germline V gene (reference sequence). Trimming cost V 0 bases and J 8 bases, with 11 bases left between them.

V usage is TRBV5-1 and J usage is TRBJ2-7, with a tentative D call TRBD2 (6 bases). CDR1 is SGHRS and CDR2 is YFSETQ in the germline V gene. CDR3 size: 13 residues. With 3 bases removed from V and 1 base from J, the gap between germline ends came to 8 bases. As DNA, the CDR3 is TGCGCCAGCAGCTGGGGGGATTCCTACGAGCAGTACTTC. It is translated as CASSWGDSYEQYF.

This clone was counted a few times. DNA for the CDR3: TGTGCCAGCACCCTGCCTAGCGAGAACACTGAAGCTTTCTTT. It codes for CASTLPSENTEAFF. The J gene is TRBJ1-1, the V gene TRBV11-2; D gene unclear. Germline CDR1 and CDR2: SGHAT and FQNNGV. V lost 7 bases to trimming and J lost 1 base, with 13 bases between them. This CDR3 has 14 residues.

The CDR3 DNA follows: TGTGCCAGCAGCCCGAAGGACAGCCCCTACGAGCAGTACTTC. This translates into CASSPKDSPYEQYF. The chain recombines TRBV11-3 with TRBJ2-7; maybe TRBD1 (6 bases). V lost 5 bases to trimming and J lost 2 bases, with 13 bases between them. The V gene's germline CDR1 is SGHNT and CDR2 YENEEA. The CDR3 contains 14 residues.

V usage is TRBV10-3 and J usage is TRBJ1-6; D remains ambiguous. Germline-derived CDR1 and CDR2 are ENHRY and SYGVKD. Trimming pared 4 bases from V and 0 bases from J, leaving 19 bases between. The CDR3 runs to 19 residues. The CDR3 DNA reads TGTGCCATCAGTGGGACGGCCCTACCCGGGAGCTCCTATAATTCACCCCTCCACTTT. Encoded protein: CAISGTALPGSSYNSPLHF.

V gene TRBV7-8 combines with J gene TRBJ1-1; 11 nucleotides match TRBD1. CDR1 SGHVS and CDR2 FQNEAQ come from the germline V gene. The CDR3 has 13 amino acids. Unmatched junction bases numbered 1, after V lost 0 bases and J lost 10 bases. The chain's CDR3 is CASSLAGQGGAFF. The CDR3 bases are TGTGCCAGCAGCTTAGCGGGACAGGGGGGAGCTTTCTTT.

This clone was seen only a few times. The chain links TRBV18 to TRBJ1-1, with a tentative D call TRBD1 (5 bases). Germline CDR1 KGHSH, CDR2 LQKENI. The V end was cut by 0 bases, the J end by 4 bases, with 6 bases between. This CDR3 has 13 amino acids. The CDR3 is CASSPPGATEAFF. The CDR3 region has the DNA TGTGCCAGCTCACCACCTGGGGCCACTGAAGCTTTCTTT.

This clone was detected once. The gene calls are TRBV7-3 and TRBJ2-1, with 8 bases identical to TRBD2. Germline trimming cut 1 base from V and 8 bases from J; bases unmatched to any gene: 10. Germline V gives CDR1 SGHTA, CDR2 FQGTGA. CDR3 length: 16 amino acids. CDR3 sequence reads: CASSLMASGSPHEQFF. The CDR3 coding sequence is TGTGCCAGCAGCTTAATGGCCAGCGGGAGTCCCCATGAGCAGTTCTTC.

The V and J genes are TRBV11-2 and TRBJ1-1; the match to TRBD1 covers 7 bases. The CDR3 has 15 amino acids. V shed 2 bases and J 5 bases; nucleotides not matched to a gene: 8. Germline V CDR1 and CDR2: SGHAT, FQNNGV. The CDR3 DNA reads TGTGCCAGCAGCTTACCCCGGGGACAGAAGACTGAAGCTTTCTTT. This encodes CASSLPRGQKTEAFF. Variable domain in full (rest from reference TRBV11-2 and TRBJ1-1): EAGVAQSPRYKIIEKRQSVAFWCNPISGHATLYWYQQILGQGPKLLIQFQNNGVVDDSQLPKDRFSAERLKGVDSTLKIQPAKLEDSAVYLCASSLPRGQKTEAFFGQGTRLTVV.